This TCR beta chain was identified in a study of PD-1 blockade in classical Hodgkin lymphoma. Study results and limitations: Complete responders started with a diversity level that resembled newly diagnosed patients at baseline. Possible causes of repertoire differences, disease activity or prior therapy, remain undefined.

The assay was immunoSEQ multiplex PCR, and TCRdb's table has in-frame clones only and misses some. This sample has 11,000 to 15,000 clones, with roughly four fifths found just once. Notes on this clone: Its target is not known.

Every patient had relapsed following autologous stem cell transplantation, and cohorts differed in brentuximab vedotin exposure. Source: peripheral blood mononuclear cells (PBMCs), taken at baseline. This clonotype was sampled from a human donor with classical Hodgkin lymphoma.

CDR3 protein: CASSSGTGAIYQETQYF. The CDR3 DNA follows: TGTGCCAGCAGTTCCGGGACAGGGGCCATCTACCAAGAGACCCAGTACTTC. The chain joins TRBV5-5 to TRBJ2-5; 10 bases match TRBD1. CDR3 size: 17 residues. The V and J ends lost 5 bases and 0 bases, in that order; junction bases with no gene match: 10. Germline V lookup: CDR1 SGHKS, CDR2 YYEKEE (reference sequence).